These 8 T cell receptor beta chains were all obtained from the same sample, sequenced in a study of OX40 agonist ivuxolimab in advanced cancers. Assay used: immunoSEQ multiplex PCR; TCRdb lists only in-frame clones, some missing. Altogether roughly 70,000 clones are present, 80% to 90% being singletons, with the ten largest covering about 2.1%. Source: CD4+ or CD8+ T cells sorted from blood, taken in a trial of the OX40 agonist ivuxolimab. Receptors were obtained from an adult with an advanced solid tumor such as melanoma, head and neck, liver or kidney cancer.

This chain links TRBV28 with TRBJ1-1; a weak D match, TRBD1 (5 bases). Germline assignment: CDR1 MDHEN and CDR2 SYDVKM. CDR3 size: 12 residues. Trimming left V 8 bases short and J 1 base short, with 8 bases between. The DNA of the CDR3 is TGTGCCAGCGATACAGGGAACACTGAAGCTTTCTTT. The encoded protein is CASDTGNTEAFF.

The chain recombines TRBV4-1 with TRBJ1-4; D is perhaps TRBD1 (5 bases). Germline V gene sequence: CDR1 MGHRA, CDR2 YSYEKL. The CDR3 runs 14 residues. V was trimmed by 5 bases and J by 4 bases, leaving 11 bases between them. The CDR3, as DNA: TGCGCCAGCAGCTGGGGGAGGGTTAATGAAAAACTGTTTTTT. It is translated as CASSWGRVNEKLFF.

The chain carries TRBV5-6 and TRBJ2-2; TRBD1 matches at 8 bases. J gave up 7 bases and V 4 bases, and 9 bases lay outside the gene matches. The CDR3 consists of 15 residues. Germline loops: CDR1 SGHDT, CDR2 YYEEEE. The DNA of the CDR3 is TGTGCCAGCAGCAAAGGCAGGGGGCAAGTCGGGGAGCTGTTTTTT. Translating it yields CASSKGRGQVGELFF.

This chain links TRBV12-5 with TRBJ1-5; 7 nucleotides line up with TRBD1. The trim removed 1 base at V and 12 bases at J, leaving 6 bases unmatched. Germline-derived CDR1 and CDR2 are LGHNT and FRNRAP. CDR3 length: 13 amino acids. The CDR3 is CASGLDSTGNQHF. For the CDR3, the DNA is TGTGCTAGTGGTTTGGATTCGACAGGGAACCAGCATTTT.

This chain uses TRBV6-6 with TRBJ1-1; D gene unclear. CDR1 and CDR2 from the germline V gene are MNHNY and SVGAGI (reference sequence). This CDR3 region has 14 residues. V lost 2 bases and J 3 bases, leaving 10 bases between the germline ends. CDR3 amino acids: CASSYGEEDTEAFF. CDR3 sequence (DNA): TGTGCCAGCAGTTACGGAGAGGAGGACACTGAAGCTTTCTTT.

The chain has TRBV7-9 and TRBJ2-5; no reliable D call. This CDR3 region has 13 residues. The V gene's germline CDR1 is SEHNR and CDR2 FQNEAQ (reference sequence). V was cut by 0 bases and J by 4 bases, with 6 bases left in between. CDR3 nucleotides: TGTGCCAGCAGCTTAGCAGTTGGAGAGACCCAGTACTTC. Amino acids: CASSLAVGETQYF.

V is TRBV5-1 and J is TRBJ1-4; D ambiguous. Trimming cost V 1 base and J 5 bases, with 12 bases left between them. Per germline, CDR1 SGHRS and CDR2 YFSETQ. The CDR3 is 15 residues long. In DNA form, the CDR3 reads TGCGCCAGCAGCTTGACCCGGGTTAACAATGAAAAACTGTTTTTT. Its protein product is CASSLTRVNNEKLFF.

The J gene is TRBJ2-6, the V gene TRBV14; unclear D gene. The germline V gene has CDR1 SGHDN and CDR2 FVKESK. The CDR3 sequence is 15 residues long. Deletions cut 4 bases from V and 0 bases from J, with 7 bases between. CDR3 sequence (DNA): TGTGCCAGCAGCCTAGGAGTCTCTGGGGCCAACGTCCTGACTTTC. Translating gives CASSLGVSGANVLTF.